This record looks at one T cell receptor beta chain sequence and its context. Deletions cut 4 bases from V and 4 bases from J, with 8 bases between. Germline-derived CDR1 and CDR2 are LNHDA and SQIVND (reference sequence). CDR3 length: 13 residues. This entry is derived from a study of blood T cell repertoires in COVID-19. Study overall: Samples came from the United States, Italy and Spain, spanning acute and convalescent COVID-19. Nucleic acid was either cDNA or gDNA, and it came from T cells, B-cell-depleted T cells, or PBMCs.

Original methodology: Reference gene primers were amplified, and this amplification served to estimate nucleated cell counts. TCRdb's copy holds only in-frame clones and misses some; the assay was immunoSEQ multiplex PCR. The V and J calls and clone size are taken from that table; D and trimming were inferred from the DNA. The table has 200,000 or so clones, 60% to 85% seen once. This clonotype was obtained from a man aged 60-69 years with active or convalescent COVID-19. Sequencing was performed on peripheral blood. This sequence joins TRBV19 and TRBJ1-5, with D possibly TRBD1 on 6 matching bases. The DNA for the CDR3 is TGTGCCAGTAGTACCCAGGGGAATCAGCCCCAGCATTTT. Translating gives CASSTQGNQPQHF.